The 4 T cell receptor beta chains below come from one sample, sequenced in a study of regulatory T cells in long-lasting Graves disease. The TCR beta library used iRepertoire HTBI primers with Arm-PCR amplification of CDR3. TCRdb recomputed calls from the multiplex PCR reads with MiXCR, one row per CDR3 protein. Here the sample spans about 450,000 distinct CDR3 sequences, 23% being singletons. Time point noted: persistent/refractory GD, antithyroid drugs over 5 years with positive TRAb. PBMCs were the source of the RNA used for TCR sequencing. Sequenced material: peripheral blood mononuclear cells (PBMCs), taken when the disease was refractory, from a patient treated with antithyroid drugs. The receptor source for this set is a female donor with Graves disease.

CDR3 DNA: TGTGCCTGGAGTCTCGGGACAGGTTATAGCAATCAGCCCCAGCATTTT. Amino acids: CAWSLGTGYSNQPQHF. The chain links TRBV30 to TRBJ1-5, with TRBD1 matching over 8 bases. Trimming cost V 2 bases and J 0 bases; bases outside gene matches: 6. Germline V gene data show CDR1 as GTSNPN and CDR2 as SVGIG (reference sequence). This CDR3 is 16 amino acids long.

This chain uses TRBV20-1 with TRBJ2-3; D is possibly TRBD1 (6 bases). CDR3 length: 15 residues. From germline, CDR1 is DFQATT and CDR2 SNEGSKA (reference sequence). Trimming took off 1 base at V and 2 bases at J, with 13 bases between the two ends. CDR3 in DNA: TGCAGTGCTAGAGTTCCCAGGGGTTCCACAGATACGCAGTATTTT. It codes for CSARVPRGSTDTQYF.

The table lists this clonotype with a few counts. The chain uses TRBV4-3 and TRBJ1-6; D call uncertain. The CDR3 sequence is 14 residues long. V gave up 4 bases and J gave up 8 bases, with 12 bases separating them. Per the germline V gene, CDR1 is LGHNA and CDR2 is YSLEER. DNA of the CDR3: TGCGCCAGCAGCCCAAGAAGGAAGGATTCACCCCTCCACTTT. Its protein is CASSPRRKDSPLHF.

The CDR3 region has the DNA TGTGCCAGCAGTGAAGCGCATGATTCCGCCACTGAAGCTTTCTTT. Translation: CASSEAHDSATEAFF. The chain combines TRBV6-1 with TRBJ1-1; D unclear. Germline V lookup: CDR1 MNHNS, CDR2 SASEGT. The CDR3 sequence is 15 residues long. With 0 bases removed from V and 4 bases from J, the gap between germline ends came to 12 bases.